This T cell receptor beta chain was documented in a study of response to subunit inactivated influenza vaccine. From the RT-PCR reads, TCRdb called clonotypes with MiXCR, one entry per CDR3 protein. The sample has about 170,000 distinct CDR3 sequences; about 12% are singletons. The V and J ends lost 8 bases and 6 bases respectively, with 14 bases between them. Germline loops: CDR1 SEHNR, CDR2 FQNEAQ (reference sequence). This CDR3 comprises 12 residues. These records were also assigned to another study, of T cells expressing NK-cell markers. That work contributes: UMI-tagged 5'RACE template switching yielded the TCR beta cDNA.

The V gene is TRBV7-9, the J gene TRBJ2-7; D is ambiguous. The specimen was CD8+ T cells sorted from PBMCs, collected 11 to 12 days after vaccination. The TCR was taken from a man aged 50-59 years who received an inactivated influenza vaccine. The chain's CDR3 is CASFSPGTEQYF. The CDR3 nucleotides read TGTGCCAGCTTTTCCCCAGGTACCGAGCAGTACTTC. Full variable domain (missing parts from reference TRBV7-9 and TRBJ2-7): DTGVSQNPRHKITKRGQNVTFRCDPISEHNRLYWYRQTLGQGPEFLTYFQNEAQLEKSRLLSDRFSAERPKGSFSTLEIQRTEQGDSAMYLCASFSPGTEQYFGPGTRLTVT.